The clone carrying this TCR beta chain was recorded at least ten times. This sample was taken from a study of T cells in Graves' hyperthyroidism and ophthalmopathy. There were TCR beta CDR3 regions amplified from RNA transcripts. HTBI primers were employed in a first-round RT-PCR of the TCR CDR3. TCRdb independently ran MiXCR on the multiplex PCR reads; one entry per CDR3 protein. This table holds about 290,000 distinct CDR3 sequences, about 15% found once. Sequenced material: blood. The TCR sequence derives from a man aged 25-45 years with Graves' hyperthyroidism.

The CDR3 DNA reads as TGTGCCAGCAGCCTATTCGACAAGCACAATGAGCAGTTCTTC. This gives the protein CASSLFDKHNEQFF. V gene TRBV7-9 combines with J gene TRBJ2-1; no reliable D call. CDR3 length: 14 amino acids. CDR1 is SEHNR and CDR2 is FQNEAQ in the germline V gene (reference sequence). With 5 bases removed from V and 5 bases from J, the gap between germline ends came to 13 bases.